Sequencing of this T cell receptor (beta chain) was carried out in a study of OX40 agonist ivuxolimab in advanced cancers. Across the whole study: Melanoma, hepatocellular carcinoma, head and neck or renal cell cancer occurred in dose-escalation patients.

Sequencing used immunoSEQ multiplex PCR; TCRdb keeps in-frame clones, though not all of them. The sample lists 13,000 or so clones; around nine tenths were seen once. The CDR3 is 19 residues long. V dropped 2 bases and J dropped 4 bases, with 26 bases sitting between them. Germline V lookup: CDR1 SEHNR, CDR2 FQNEAQ (reference sequence). This specimen consisted of CD4+ or CD8+ T cells sorted from blood, obtained in a trial of the OX40 agonist ivuxolimab. The sequence was obtained from an adult with an advanced solid tumor such as melanoma, head and neck, liver or kidney cancer. This rearrangement joins TRBV7-9 to TRBJ1-1, with a weak D call TRBD1 (6 bases). The CDR3 sequence: CASSLKPHGGPLGSTEAFF. The CDR3 DNA sequence: TGTGCCAGCAGCTTAAAACCCCACGGGGGGCCCTTAGGGAGCACTGAAGCTTTCTTT.